The 25 T cell receptor beta chains listed next were all sequenced from one sample in a study of blood T cell repertoires in COVID-19. Sequencing was performed with immunoSEQ multiplex PCR; in TCRdb, only in-frame clones are kept and a portion is missing. The profile shows around 130,000 clones, roughly 84% of them singletons. Source material: peripheral blood. The receptor set was obtained from a man between 25 and 39 years old with COVID-19, enrolled during active disease.

This clone occurred a few times. The rearrangement joins TRBV10-3 to TRBJ1-5; 8 bases are shared with TRBD1. Trimming took 3 bases from V and 7 from J; bases not matched to a gene: 5. The CDR3 contains 14 residues. CDR1 and CDR2 from the germline V gene are ENHRY and SYGVKD. The CDR3 is CAISDAGGGQPQHF. The CDR3 nucleotides read TGTGCCATCAGTGACGCAGGGGGCGGGCAGCCCCAGCATTTT.

V and J are TRBV21-1 and TRBJ2-1; the table's D call of TRBD2 was not tested on the DNA. TRBV21-1 constitutes a pseudogene. The CDR3 is made up of 13 amino acids. The CDR3 sequence is CASRSRPNTKQFF. Here the CDR3 DNA reads TGTGCCAGCAGGTCTAGACCGAACACTAAGCAGTTCTTC.

The gene calls are TRBV28 and TRBJ2-7; 9 positions agree with TRBD1. Germline V gene data show CDR1 as MDHEN and CDR2 as SYDVKM. The CDR3 is 15 residues long. V lost 5 bases, J lost 0 bases, and 5 bases stayed unmatched. The CDR3 DNA follows: TGTGCCAGCAGTCCCCGGGACAGGGACTCCTACGAGCAGTACTTC. As protein: CASSPRDRDSYEQYF.

This chain connects TRBV9 to TRBJ1-1; 7 nucleotides align to TRBD1. The germline V gene has CDR1 SGDLS and CDR2 YYNGEE. CDR3 length equals 15 residues. J gave up 0 bases and V 4 bases, and 6 bases lay outside the gene matches. The CDR3 region is CASSLTGQMNTEAFF. CDR3 DNA: TGTGCCAGCAGCTTAACGGGACAGATGAACACTGAAGCTTTCTTT.

The gene calls are TRBV6-5 and TRBJ2-7; 7 bases fit TRBD1. This CDR3 has 14 residues. Germline loops: CDR1 MNHEY, CDR2 SVGAGI. The J segment lost 3 bases and the V segment lost 5 bases, leaving 7 bases of the junction unmatched. CDR3: CASSPRQGSYEQYF. CDR3 nucleotides: TGTGCCAGCAGTCCTCGACAGGGAAGCTACGAGCAGTACTTC.

The chain is built from TRBV5-5 and TRBJ2-2, with unresolved D. Germline CDR1 reads SGHKS; CDR2 reads YYEKEE (reference sequence). The CDR3 consists of 14 residues. Trimming shortened V by 6 bases and J by 6 bases, and 15 bases separated the two germline ends. This CDR3 is CASTNLSTAGELFF. For the CDR3, the DNA is TGTGCCAGCACCAACCTGAGCACGGCCGGGGAGCTGTTTTTT.

The chain uses TRBV7-9 and TRBJ2-7, with D possibly being TRBD1 (6 bases). The CDR3 length is 13 residues. Per the germline V gene, CDR1 is SEHNR and CDR2 is FQNEAQ (reference sequence). V lost 5 bases and J 5 bases, leaving 13 bases between the germline ends. The CDR3 loop is CASSPGQHNEQYF. CDR3 DNA sequence: TGTGCCAGCAGCCCCGGACAGCATAACGAGCAGTACTTC. The whole variable domain, remainder taken from reference TRBV7-9 and TRBJ2-7, is DTGVSQNPRHKITKRGQNVTFRCDPISEHNRLYWYRQTLGQGPEFLTYFQNEAQLEKSRLLSDRFSAERPKGSFSTLEIQRTEQGDSAMYLCASSPGQHNEQYFGPGTRLTVT.

The chain uses TRBV28 and TRBJ1-1; no clear D. V was cut by 5 bases and J by 1 base, with 20 bases left in between. Germline V gene lookup returns CDR1 MDHEN and CDR2 SYDVKM. The CDR3 has 17 amino acids. CDR3 in amino acids: CASSSELGRRANTEAFF. The CDR3 coding sequence is TGTGCCAGCAGTAGTGAACTCGGACGGAGGGCGAACACTGAAGCTTTCTTT.

The CDR3 region has the DNA TGTGCCAGCAACTACGTATCCTCTGGGGCCAACGTCCTGACTTTC. Its translation is CASNYVSSGANVLTF. The gene calls are TRBV28 and TRBJ2-6; D unclear. The CDR3 runs 15 residues. CDR1 and CDR2 from the germline V gene are MDHEN and SYDVKM. V was clipped by 7 bases and J by 0 bases, with 10 bases between them. Full variable domain (remainder filled in from reference TRBV28 and TRBJ2-6): DVKVTQSSRYLVKRTGEKVFLECVQDMDHENMFWYRQDPGLGLRLIYFSYDVKMKEKGDIPEGYSVSREKKERFSLILESASTNQTSMYLCASNYVSSGANVLTFGAGSRLTVL.

The V and J genes are TRBV6-5 and TRBJ2-7; D unresolved. The CDR3 runs to 10 residues. From germline, CDR1 is MNHEY and CDR2 SVGAGI. V shed 9 bases and J shed 4 bases, with 7 bases lying between them. In DNA form, the CDR3 reads TGTGCCAGTGCCCAGTACGAGCAGTACTTC. Amino acids: CASAQYEQYF.

The V call is TRBV6-6, the J call TRBJ1-2, with D perhaps matching TRBD1 (6 bases). Between the trimmed V and J ends, which lost 10 bases and 3 bases, there was a span of 9 bases. Germline CDR1 and CDR2: MNHNY and SVGAGI (reference sequence). The CDR3 runs 11 residues. The CDR3 DNA follows: TGTGCCATTCACAGGGACTATGGCTACACCTTC. Its protein product is CAIHRDYGYTF.

The chain is built from TRBV5-1 and TRBJ2-1; the match to TRBD2 covers 11 bases. Per the germline V gene, CDR1 is SGHRS and CDR2 is YFSETQ. The CDR3 is 16 amino acids. Trimming removed 0 bases from V and 7 bases from J; junction bases left unmatched: 6. The CDR3 spells CASSLEPSGRRNEQFF. In nucleotides, the CDR3 is TGCGCCAGCAGCTTGGAGCCTAGCGGGAGGCGGAATGAGCAGTTCTTC.

This chain links TRBV7-6 with TRBJ2-3, with 14 bases fitting TRBD2. Trimming at V came to 5 bases and at J to 3 bases, leaving 1 base not matched to a gene. The germline CDR1 and CDR2 sequences are SGHVS and FNYEAQ. The CDR3 length is 15 residues. The DNA for the CDR3 is TGTGCCAGCAGCCGGACTAGCGGGAGGACAGATACGCAGTATTTT. This sequence encodes CASSRTSGRTDTQYF. The full variable domain, its missing parts supplied by reference TRBV7-6 and TRBJ2-3, is GAGVSQSPRYKVTKRGQDVALRCDPISGHVSLYWYRQALGQGPEFLTYFNYEAQQDKSGLPNDRFSAERPEGSISTLTIQRTEQRDSAMYRCASSRTSGRTDTQYFGPGTRLTVL.

This clone was found a few times. The V and J genes are TRBV29-1 and TRBJ2-1; TRBD1 aligns across 8 bases. CDR1 is SQVTM, CDR2 ANQGSEA, per germline. V lost 1 base, J lost 7 bases, and 6 bases stayed unmatched. This CDR3 comprises 14 residues. The CDR3 sequence: CSVEGQGKMNEQFF. Here the CDR3 DNA reads TGCAGCGTTGAAGGACAGGGGAAAATGAATGAGCAGTTCTTC.

Remarks on this clone: The same CDR3 is also encoded by other DNA sequences in this sample. This chain connects TRBV7-9 to TRBJ1-4; TRBD1 matches at 7 bases. Trimming took 4 bases from V and 0 from J; bases not matched to a gene: 2. The CDR3 loop spans 15 amino acids. The V gene's germline CDR1 is SEHNR and CDR2 FQNEAQ (reference sequence). The CDR3 DNA reads TGTGCCAGCAGCTCGGACAGGACAACTAATGAAAAACTGTTTTTT. Translated: CASSSDRTTNEKLFF.

The chain recombines TRBV9 with TRBJ1-2, with 8 bases matching TRBD1. Germline loops: CDR1 SGDLS, CDR2 YYNGEE. This CDR3 has 14 residues. With 2 bases clipped from V and 4 bases from J, the junction kept 4 bases outside the gene matches. The CDR3 DNA follows: TGTGCCAGCAGCGTGGGGACAGGACCCTATGGCTACACCTTC. It codes for CASSVGTGPYGYTF.

This clone was found a few times. The chain combines TRBV6-6 with TRBJ1-1, with TRBD1 as a possible D gene (5 bases). V lost 7 bases to trimming and J lost 0 bases, with 9 bases between them. The CDR3 contains 13 residues. CDR1 MNHNY and CDR2 SVGAGI come from the germline V gene (reference sequence). CDR3 coding DNA: TGTGCCAGCATTGGCAGGGTGAACACTGAAGCTTTCTTT. Its translation: CASIGRVNTEAFF.

This clone was observed at least ten times. The genes are TRBV4-3 and TRBJ2-7, with 8 bases matching TRBD2. V trimming: 0 bases; J trimming: 2 bases; junction bases outside the gene matches: 3. This CDR3 region has 15 residues. CDR1 is LGHNA and CDR2 is YSLEER in the germline V gene. As DNA, the CDR3 is TGCGCCAGCAGCCAAGACCCGGGAGGGCCCTACGAGCAGTACTTC. It codes for CASSQDPGGPYEQYF.

V gene TRBV11-3 combines with J gene TRBJ2-1; 8 bases agree with TRBD2. With 4 bases clipped from V and 8 bases from J, the junction kept 4 bases outside the gene matches. Germline-derived CDR1 and CDR2 are SGHNT and YENEEA. The CDR3 sequence is 13 residues long. In DNA form, the CDR3 reads TGTGCCAGCAGCTCACGGGAGGGGGATGAGCAGTTCTTC. It codes for CASSSREGDEQFF.

The rearrangement uses TRBV25-1 and TRBJ1-1, with TRBD1 as a possible D gene (6 bases). This CDR3 has 13 amino acids. The V end lost 1 base, the J end lost 8 bases, and 11 bases lay between the germline ends. Germline V gene sequence: CDR1 MGHDK, CDR2 SYGVNS. The CDR3 loop is CASSEWGQPEAFF. The DNA of the CDR3 is TGTGCCAGCAGTGAATGGGGGCAGCCAGAAGCTTTCTTT. Drawing the rest from reference TRBV25-1 and TRBJ1-1, the complete variable domain is EADIYQTPRYLVIGTGKKITLECSQTMGHDKMYWYQQDPGMELHLIHYSYGVNSTEKGDLSSESTVSRIRTEHFPLTLESARPSHTSQYLCASSEWGQPEAFFGQGTRLTVV.

This clone was counted once. This chain uses TRBV4-1 with TRBJ1-5, with D hard to call. Germline V gene data show CDR1 as MGHRA and CDR2 as YSYEKL. V was clipped by 1 base and J by 0 bases, with 16 bases between them. This CDR3 region has 18 residues. The CDR3 DNA is TGCGCCAGCAGCCAAGTCTACAGCCGAAGTAATAGCAATCAGCCCCAGCATTTT. Translating it yields CASSQVYSRSNSNQPQHF.

The CDR3 loop reads CATLLLGGGSSYEQYF. CDR3 sequence (DNA): TGTGCCACCCTCCTCCTAGGAGGCGGGAGCTCCTACGAGCAGTACTTC. This chain links TRBV28 with TRBJ2-7; 7 bases agree with TRBD2. The CDR3 is 16 amino acids. The germline V gene encodes CDR1 MDHEN and CDR2 SYDVKM. Trimming removed 10 bases from V and 0 bases from J; junction bases left unmatched: 15. The full variable domain, rest sourced from reference TRBV28 and TRBJ2-7, is DVKVTQSSRYLVKRTGEKVFLECVQDMDHENMFWYRQDPGLGLRLIYFSYDVKMKEKGDIPEGYSVSREKKERFSLILESASTNQTSMYLCATLLLGGGSSYEQYFGPGTRLTVT.

The V gene is TRBV15, the J gene TRBJ2-7; TRBD2 matches at 7 bases. The V segment lost 5 bases and the J segment 2 bases; nucleotides outside the gene matches: 6. Per germline, CDR1 LNHNV and CDR2 YYDKDF (reference sequence). The CDR3 spans 14 residues. The CDR3 protein is CATSHSGRPYEQYF. For the CDR3, the DNA is TGTGCCACCAGCCACTCCGGGAGGCCCTACGAGCAGTACTTC.

This sequence joins TRBV5-4 and TRBJ2-2; 10 nucleotides align to TRBD2. CDR1 SGHNT and CDR2 YYREEE come from the germline V gene (reference sequence). The length of the CDR3 is 17 residues. Unmatched junction bases numbered 6, after V lost 4 bases and J lost 0 bases. This chain's CDR3 is CASSPGLAVANTGELFF. For the CDR3, the DNA is TGTGCCAGCAGCCCCGGACTAGCGGTCGCGAACACCGGGGAGCTGTTTTTT.

The V and J genes are TRBV30 and TRBJ2-5; TRBD1 matches at 7 bases. CDR3 size: 12 residues. Germline CDR1 is GTSNPN and CDR2 is SVGIG (reference sequence). V was clipped by 1 base and J by 12 bases; unmatched bases: 8. The CDR3 DNA is TGTGCCTGGAGTGGGGTGGACAGGCGCGAGTACTTC. This codes for CAWSGVDRREYF.